Listed here are 3 T cell receptor beta chains from one sample, sequenced in a study of blood T cell repertoires in COVID-19. The method was immunoSEQ multiplex PCR; TCRdb's version includes in-frame clones alone and lacks a portion of them. Of some 150,000 clones in the sample, roughly nine tenths are singletons; the top ten hold over 12%. Sequencing was performed on peripheral blood. Receptor source: a woman in her thirties or forties with acute or convalescent COVID-19.

The chain joins TRBV5-1 to TRBJ2-2, with a weak D call TRBD1 (5 bases). Per the germline V gene, CDR1 is SGHRS and CDR2 is YFSETQ. V was cut by 2 bases and J by 6 bases, with 11 bases left in between. CDR3 length: 14 amino acids. CDR3 bases: TGCGCCAGCAGCTTTAATCCAGGGTCCGGGGAGCTGTTTTTT. It specifies CASSFNPGSGELFF.

The V and J genes are TRBV19 and TRBJ1-1; weak D call: TRBD1 (6 bases). V dropped 3 bases and J dropped 6 bases, with 11 bases sitting between them. The CDR3 extends over 13 amino acids. The germline CDR1 and CDR2 sequences are LNHDA and SQIVND (reference sequence). This CDR3 reads CASSINGQSEAFF. CDR3 in DNA: TGTGCCAGTAGTATTAATGGACAGTCTGAAGCTTTCTTT.

The rearrangement uses TRBV11-2 and TRBJ2-1; perhaps TRBD2 as D (6 bases). V gave up 3 bases and J gave up 2 bases, with 8 bases separating them. The germline CDR1 and CDR2 sequences are SGHAT and FQNNGV. The CDR3 has 14 amino acids. CDR3 protein: CASSFWGAYNEQFF. CDR3 sequence (DNA): TGTGCCAGCAGCTTCTGGGGGGCCTACAATGAGCAGTTCTTC.